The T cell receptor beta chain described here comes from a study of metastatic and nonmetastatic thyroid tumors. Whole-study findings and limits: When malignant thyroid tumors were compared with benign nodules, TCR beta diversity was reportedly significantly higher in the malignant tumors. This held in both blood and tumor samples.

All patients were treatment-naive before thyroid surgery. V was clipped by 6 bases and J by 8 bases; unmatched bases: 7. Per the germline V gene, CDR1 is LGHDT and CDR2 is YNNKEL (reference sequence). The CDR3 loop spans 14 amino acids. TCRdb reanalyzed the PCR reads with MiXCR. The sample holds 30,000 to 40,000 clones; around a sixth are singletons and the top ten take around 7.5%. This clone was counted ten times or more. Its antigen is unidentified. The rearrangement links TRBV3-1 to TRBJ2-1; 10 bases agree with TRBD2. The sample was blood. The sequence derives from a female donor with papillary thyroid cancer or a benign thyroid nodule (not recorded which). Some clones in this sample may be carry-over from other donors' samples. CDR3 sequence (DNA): TGTGCCAGCAGTCCTAGCGGGAGAGAAGATGAGCAGTTCTTC. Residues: CASSPSGREDEQFF.